The rows below give T cell receptor beta chains drawn from one sample of a study of T cell responses to AZD1222 COVID-19 vaccine. Sequencing used immunoSEQ multiplex PCR; TCRdb keeps in-frame clones, though not all of them. The table includes around 260,000 clones, 85% to 95% detected once. This sample comprised peripheral blood, obtained on day 0 of AZD1222 vaccination. The receptors originated from an adult in good health. Each CDR3 is given with its conserved first and last residue. The D gene is left open where the match is weak. Clone sizes are given selectively: once, few, many, or a class where the clone is expanded.

d_call j_call v_call clone_size cdr3_aa cdr3_nt
. TRBJ2-5 TRBV5-1 . CASSTQPEVYFQETQYF TGCGCCAGCAGCACGCAACCAGAGGTATACTTCCAAGAGACCCAGTACTTC
. TRBJ2-7 TRBV28 . CASSPPAVSSYEQYF TGTGCCAGCAGTCCCCCGGCAGTGTCCTCCTACGAGCAGTACTTC
. TRBJ1-1 TRBV2 few CASSEREGTEAFF TGTGCCAGCAGTGAAAGGGAGGGCACTGAAGCTTTCTTT
TRBD1 TRBJ1-6 TRBV5-5 . CASTPTPGQANSPLHF TGTGCCAGCACCCCCACTCCGGGACAGGCTAATTCACCCCTCCACTTT
TRBD2 TRBJ2-3 TRBV27 . CASSPRLAGVADTQYF TGTGCCAGCAGTCCACGACTAGCGGGAGTGGCAGATACGCAGTATTTT
. TRBJ1-1 TRBV9 . CASSVDLNTEAFF TGTGCCAGCAGCGTAGATCTGAACACTGAAGCTTTCTTT
. TRBJ2-7 TRBV7-9 . CASSLRPGSGAYEQYF TGTGCCAGCAGCTTAAGGCCCGGAAGCGGAGCCTACGAGCAGTACTTC
. TRBJ2-2 TRBV10-2 once CASVNWDTGELFF TGCGCCAGCGTCAATTGGGACACCGGGGAGCTGTTTTTT
TRBD1 TRBJ2-7 TRBV11-2 once CASSGDRADEQYF TGTGCCAGCAGCGGGGACAGGGCCGACGAGCAGTACTTC
TRBD2 TRBJ2-1 TRBV28 . CASSPSGVSYNEQFF TGTGCCAGCAGCCCGAGCGGGGTTTCCTACAATGAGCAGTTCTTC
. TRBJ1-2 TRBV6-1 . CASSEAGLYGYTF TGTGCCAGCAGTGAAGCAGGCCTCTATGGCTACACCTTC
. TRBJ1-1 TRBV20-1 . CSASSPMNTEAFF TGCAGTGCTAGTAGTCCGATGAACACTGAAGCTTTCTTT
. TRBJ1-5 TRBV21-1 . CASSKPPRSNQPQHF TGTGCCAGCAGCAAACCCCCCCGGAGCAATCAGCCCCAGCATTTT
. TRBJ1-1 TRBV21-1 . CASQPGGGLVSTEAFF TGTGCCAGCCAGCCTGGGGGCGGGTTAGTTAGCACTGAAGCTTTCTTT
. TRBJ1-2 TRBV2 . CASSVYGEGYGYTF TGTGCCAGCAGTGTGTACGGGGAAGGCTATGGCTACACCTTC
TRBD1 TRBJ1-1 TRBV2 . CARTQSPGGTEAFF TGTGCCAGGACCCAATCTCCAGGGGGCACTGAAGCTTTCTTT
. TRBJ2-7 TRBV28 . CASSLDPGGNYEQYF TGTGCCAGCAGTTTGGACCCAGGGGGGAACTACGAGCAGTACTTC
TRBD2 TRBJ2-5 TRBV10-3 . CAINGLAGETQYF TGTGCCATCAACGGACTAGCTGGTGAGACCCAGTACTTC
. TRBJ1-2 TRBV4-1 . CASSHPAVSAGGYTF TGCGCCAGCAGCCACCCGGCCGTGTCCGCGGGCGGCTACACCTTC
. TRBJ1-1 TRBV28 . CASSRDLMNTEAFF TGTGCCAGCAGCCGGGACCTTATGAACACTGAAGCTTTCTTT
TRBD1 TRBJ2-3 TRBV19 . CASSRTGGGTDTQYF TGTGCCAGTAGTCGGACAGGGGGGGGGACAGATACGCAGTATTTT
TRBD1 TRBJ2-5 TRBV9 . CASSTTPGGEETQYF TGTGCCAGCAGCACCACCCCAGGGGGCGAAGAGACCCAGTACTTC
TRBD1 TRBJ2-2 TRBV5-1 . CASSPGTGGFKGGELFF TGCGCCAGCAGCCCCGGGACAGGGGGATTTAAGGGCGGGGAGCTGTTTTTT
. TRBJ2-2 TRBV5-4 . CASSPGITGELFF TGTGCCAGCAGCCCCGGGATAACCGGGGAGCTGTTTTTT
. TRBJ2-1 TRBV19 . CASSPPAPRSYNEQFF TGTGCCAGTAGCCCCCCAGCGCCCCGCTCCTACAATGAGCAGTTCTTC
. TRBJ2-5 TRBV3-1/TRBV3-2 . CASSQVPKTQYF TGTGCCAGCAGCCAAGTCCCCAAGACCCAGTACTTC
TRBD2 TRBJ2-1 TRBV11-2 once CASSLETSGGSEQFF TGTGCCAGCAGCTTAGAAACTAGCGGGGGCAGTGAGCAGTTCTTC
. TRBJ2-7 TRBV5-5 . CASSLENYEQYF TGTGCCAGCAGCCTAGAGAACTACGAGCAGTACTTC
. TRBJ2-3 TRBV4-1 . CASSQVFVRKPTDTQYF TGCGCCAGCAGCCAAGTGTTTGTTCGGAAACCCACAGATACGCAGTATTTT
TRBD1 TRBJ2-2 TRBV27 once CAEPGQGLAGELFF TGTGCCGAACCGGGACAGGGGTTGGCCGGGGAGCTGTTTTTT
. TRBJ1-3 TRBV5-1 . CASSLGQSKDTIYF TGCGCCAGCAGCTTGGGACAGTCCAAGGACACCATATATTTT
. TRBJ1-1 TRBV7-3 . CASSLRGSGTEAFF TGTGCCAGCAGCTTAAGGGGGAGTGGGACTGAAGCTTTCTTT
TRBD1 TRBJ1-6 TRBV28 . CASSLVWNRGSPLHF TGTGCCAGCAGTTTAGTTTGGAACAGGGGTTCACCCCTCCACTTT
TRBD1 TRBJ1-1 TRBV6-5 . CASSYSTGEAFF TGTGCCAGCAGTTACTCCACAGGGGAGGCTTTCTTT
. TRBJ1-2 TRBV5-1 . CASSLRAANYGYTF TGCGCCAGCAGCTTGAGGGCAGCTAACTATGGCTACACCTTC
TRBD2 TRBJ2-3 TRBV10-3 . CAISDGLAGAQGGTQYF TGTGCCATCAGTGATGGGCTAGCGGGGGCCCAGGGGGGTACGCAGTATTTT
. TRBJ1-2 TRBV19 . CASSQVQGGGYTF TGTGCCAGTAGCCAGGTCCAGGGAGGTGGCTACACCTTC
. TRBJ2-3 TRBV3-1/TRBV3-2 . CASSQMASTDTQYF TGTGCCAGCAGCCAGATGGCTAGCACAGATACGCAGTATTTT
. TRBJ1-1 TRBV5-6 . CASSPAAGSGTEAFF TGTGCCAGCAGCCCGGCAGCAGGGTCGGGCACTGAAGCTTTCTTT
. TRBJ1-2 TRBV6-2/TRBV6-3 . CASSYSRGIYGYTF TGTGCCAGCAGTTACTCCAGGGGTATCTATGGCTACACCTTC
TRBD2 TRBJ2-4 TRBV3-1/TRBV3-2 . CASSQDRGGLAKNIQYF TGTGCCAGCAGCCAAGATCGCGGGGGGCTAGCCAAAAACATTCAGTACTTC
. TRBJ1-5 TRBV7-9 . CASSSMTLRTVTPQPQHF TGTGCCAGCAGCTCCATGACACTTAGGACAGTGACCCCTCAGCCCCAGCATTTT
TRBD2 TRBJ2-7 TRBV19 few CASSIHGTSGEQYF TGTGCCAGTAGTATACACGGGACTAGCGGCGAGCAGTACTTC
TRBD1 TRBJ2-1 TRBV5-1 . CASSLGGTAFNEQFF TGCGCCAGCAGCTTGGGGGGGACAGCGTTCAATGAGCAGTTCTTC
. TRBJ1-2 TRBV7-9 . CASSLEVQGYTF TGTGCCAGCAGCTTAGAGGTGCAGGGCTACACCTTC
TRBD1 TRBJ1-6 TRBV7-2 . CASSSGQAVPLHF TGTGCCAGCAGCAGCGGACAGGCGGTACCCCTCCACTTT
. TRBJ2-3 TRBV7-2 . CASSSPGSSTDTQYF TGTGCCAGCAGCTCCCCCGGCTCTAGCACAGATACGCAGTATTTT
TRBD1 TRBJ1-2 TRBV10-3 . CAISESRQGTGYGYTF TGTGCCATCAGTGAGTCACGACAGGGAACTGGCTATGGCTACACCTTC
TRBD1 TRBJ1-6 TRBV5-1 once CASSWEGQQNSPLHF TGCGCCAGCAGCTGGGAGGGACAGCAAAATTCACCCCTCCACTTT
TRBD1 TRBJ2-7 TRBV28 . CASSLYWDRSLHEQYF TGTGCCAGCAGTTTATATTGGGACAGGTCCCTCCACGAGCAGTACTTC